The 27 T cell receptor beta chains below all came from one sample that was sequenced in a study of blood T cell repertoires in COVID-19. Clones were sequenced by immunoSEQ multiplex PCR, and TCRdb holds only the in-frame ones, with some missing. Of 120,000 or so clones in the sample, around nine tenths were seen once. Material: peripheral blood. The origin of the receptors is a man aged 45 to 65 with acute or convalescent COVID-19.

This chain connects TRBV27 to TRBJ1-1, with 8 bases fitting TRBD1. Trimming cost V 3 bases and J 1 base; bases outside gene matches: 4. This CDR3 contains 15 residues. Germline loops: CDR1 MNHEY, CDR2 SMNVEV (reference sequence). CDR3 in amino acids: CASSFIGTGNTEAFF. The CDR3 nucleotides are TGTGCCAGCAGTTTTATCGGGACAGGGAACACTGAAGCTTTCTTT.

The chain carries TRBV11-2 and TRBJ2-3, with D perhaps TRBD2 (5 bases). This CDR3 spans 16 amino acids. Trimming left V 1 base short and J 2 bases short, with 13 bases between. Looked up from germline, CDR1 is SGHAT and CDR2 is FQNNGV. The CDR3, as DNA: TGTGCCAGCAGCTTAGTACTAGGGCAGAACACAGATACGCAGTATTTT. This encodes CASSLVLGQNTDTQYF.

This clone showed up just a few times. V gene TRBV6-2 or TRBV6-3 combines with J gene TRBJ2-1; TRBD2 matches 12 bases. The CDR3 has 16 amino acids. Germline assignment: CDR1 MNHEY and CDR2 SVGEGT. With V trimmed by 5 bases and J by 1 base, 3 bases remained unmatched. This CDR3 is CASSTTSGRSYNEQFF. CDR3 DNA: TGTGCCAGCAGTACTACTAGCGGGAGGTCCTACAATGAGCAGTTCTTC.

The chain is built from TRBV18 and TRBJ2-1; 9 bases map to TRBD2. From germline, CDR1 is KGHSH and CDR2 LQKENI. This CDR3 is 16 amino acids long. J gave up 2 bases and V 3 bases, and 5 bases lay outside the gene matches. CDR3 region: CASSPGGGRAYNEQFF. As DNA, the CDR3 is TGTGCCAGCTCACCGGGAGGCGGGAGGGCCTACAATGAGCAGTTCTTC.

The rearrangement links TRBV18 to TRBJ1-5; perhaps TRBD1 as D (6 bases). Trimming removed 3 bases from V and 2 bases from J, with 17 bases in between. In germline, CDR1 is KGHSH, CDR2 LQKENI. The CDR3 has 17 amino acids. CDR3 loop: CASSPGSTGLGNQPQHF. The CDR3 region has the DNA TGTGCCAGCTCACCGGGTAGCACAGGGTTGGGCAATCAGCCCCAGCATTTT.

V and J are TRBV20-1 and TRBJ2-5; D call uncertain. The CDR3 has 11 residues. V lost 3 bases and J 1 base, leaving 3 bases between the germline ends. Germline V gene sequence: CDR1 DFQATT, CDR2 SNEGSKA (reference sequence). As DNA, the CDR3 is TGCAGTGCTAGCATCCAAGAGACCCAGTACTTC. Amino acids: CSASIQETQYF.

This rearrangement joins TRBV2 to TRBJ2-7; 10 nucleotides match TRBD1. V was pared by 6 bases and J by 3 bases, with 8 bases of the junction left unmatched. This CDR3 spans 15 amino acids. The V gene's germline CDR1 is SNHLY and CDR2 FYNNEI. CDR3 protein: CASSGTGTGVYEQYF. The CDR3 nucleotides are TGTGCCAGCAGCGGAACCGGGACAGGGGTCTACGAGCAGTACTTC.

V gene TRBV24-1 combines with J gene TRBJ2-5; TRBD2 matches 11 bases. Germline V gives CDR1 KGHDR, CDR2 SFDVKD. CDR3 size: 17 residues. V was pared by 2 bases and J by 4 bases, with 8 bases of the junction left unmatched. The CDR3 nucleotides read TGTGCCACCAGTGATTCAATAGCGGGAGGGCCGGGAGAGACCCAGTACTTC. It yields the protein CATSDSIAGGPGETQYF.

V gene TRBV7-9 combines with J gene TRBJ2-2; D perhaps matches TRBD1 (6 bases). Trimming left V 3 bases short and J 2 bases short, with 13 bases between. This CDR3 contains 16 residues. CDR1 is SEHNR, CDR2 FQNEAQ, per germline (reference sequence). This CDR3 is CASSFSGRGNTGELFF. The CDR3 coding sequence is TGTGCCAGCAGCTTCAGTGGCAGGGGTAACACCGGGGAGCTGTTTTTT.

In its sample, this clone was seen once. The rearrangement joins TRBV11-1 to TRBJ2-1; D is perhaps TRBD2 (5 bases). The CDR3 covers 15 residues. The germline V gene encodes CDR1 SGHAT and CDR2 FQDESV (reference sequence). The V gene lost 1 base and the J gene lost 4 bases, with 11 bases spanning the gap. The CDR3 bases are TGTGCCAGCAGCTTAGGGACCACTAGTTACAATGAGCAGTTCTTC. It yields the protein CASSLGTTSYNEQFF.

The V and J genes are TRBV4-1 and TRBJ2-3, with D possibly matching TRBD2 (5 bases). Trimming took off 0 bases at V and 6 bases at J, with 22 bases between the two ends. The CDR3 is 18 amino acids. Germline CDR1 MGHRA, CDR2 YSYEKL. This CDR3 is CASSQDDGWENPSDTQYF. In DNA, the CDR3 is TGCGCCAGCAGCCAAGATGATGGGTGGGAGAACCCCAGCGATACGCAGTATTTT.

The chain has TRBV19 and TRBJ2-5; D might be TRBD2 (6 bases). Germline CDR1 is LNHDA and CDR2 is SQIVND (reference sequence). The CDR3 is 16 residues long. V lost 3 bases and J 1 base, leaving 15 bases between the germline ends. The CDR3 sequence: CASSIAGWGSQETQYF. CDR3 nucleotides: TGTGCCAGTAGTATTGCGGGGTGGGGGTCCCAAGAGACCCAGTACTTC.

This rearrangement joins TRBV6-6 to TRBJ2-1, with a weak D call TRBD1 (5 bases). The CDR3 extends over 15 amino acids. CDR1 MNHNY and CDR2 SVGAGI come from the germline V gene (reference sequence). The germline V and J ends were trimmed by 7 bases and 3 bases, with 16 bases remaining between them. CDR3 nucleotide sequence: TGTGCCAGCATCGATTCAGGGAAATTCTACAATGAGCAGTTCTTC. Its protein is CASIDSGKFYNEQFF.

This clone occurred once. The rearrangement uses TRBV6-5 and TRBJ1-2, with TRBD1 as a possible D gene (6 bases). This CDR3 contains 14 residues. Germline CDR1 reads MNHEY; CDR2 reads SVGAGI. V was trimmed by 5 bases and J by 3 bases, leaving 13 bases between them. The CDR3: CASSTKQGYYGYTF. The CDR3 DNA reads TGTGCCAGCAGTACCAAACAGGGCTACTATGGCTACACCTTC.

V usage is TRBV5-1 and J usage is TRBJ2-1; 14 bases map to TRBD2. The germline V gene encodes CDR1 SGHRS and CDR2 YFSETQ. The CDR3 covers 15 residues. J lost 8 bases, V lost 6 bases, and 7 bases had no gene match. CDR3 in amino acids: CASIGLGLAGDEQFF. CDR3 bases: TGCGCCAGCATCGGGCTGGGACTAGCGGGAGATGAGCAGTTCTTC.

The V gene is TRBV11-2, the J gene TRBJ1-1, with TRBD1 as a possible D gene (6 bases). CDR1 is SGHAT, CDR2 FQNNGV, per germline. CDR3 length equals 15 residues. Trimming took off 2 bases at V and 2 bases at J, with 12 bases between the two ends. The CDR3: CASSLISGGNTEAFF. Here the CDR3 DNA reads TGTGCCAGCAGCTTAATTTCGGGGGGCAACACTGAAGCTTTCTTT. The full variable domain, completed using reference TRBV11-2 and TRBJ1-1, is EAGVAQSPRYKIIEKRQSVAFWCNPISGHATLYWYQQILGQGPKLLIQFQNNGVVDDSQLPKDRFSAERLKGVDSTLKIQPAKLEDSAVYLCASSLISGGNTEAFFGQGTRLTVV.

The rearrangement joins TRBV4-3 to TRBJ2-1; 10 bases match TRBD2. The CDR3 runs to 16 residues. The trim removed 3 bases at V and 6 bases at J, leaving 8 bases unmatched. Germline V gene lookup returns CDR1 LGHNA and CDR2 YSLEER. The CDR3 loop is CASSQQLAGVFNEQFF. In nucleotides, the CDR3 is TGCGCCAGCAGCCAGCAGCTAGCGGGAGTCTTCAATGAGCAGTTCTTC.

V is TRBV19 and J is TRBJ2-3, with 9 bases that match TRBD1. The CDR3 spans 15 residues. Germline V gives CDR1 LNHDA, CDR2 SQIVND (reference sequence). Trimming cost V 4 bases and J 5 bases; bases outside gene matches: 7. CDR3 coding DNA: TGTGCCAGTAGTAACTGGGACAGGGCAAGAGATACGCAGTATTTT. Encoded protein: CASSNWDRARDTQYF.

V is TRBV9 and J is TRBJ2-2; D remains ambiguous. V lost 4 bases to trimming and J lost 3 bases, with 10 bases between them. There are 14 residues in the CDR3. Per germline, CDR1 SGDLS and CDR2 YYNGEE. CDR3: CASSSEVYTGELFF. The CDR3 DNA is TGTGCCAGCAGCTCAGAGGTTTACACCGGGGAGCTGTTTTTT.

The rearrangement joins TRBV9 to TRBJ2-1; D possibly corresponds to TRBD2 (6 bases). The CDR3 has 15 residues. Trimming took 0 bases from V and 6 from J, leaving 13 bases between them. Germline CDR1 reads SGDLS; CDR2 reads YYNGEE. In nucleotides, the CDR3 is TGTGCCAGCAGCGTAGCCGGACTAAATTTCAATGAGCAGTTCTTC. This encodes CASSVAGLNFNEQFF.

The gene calls are TRBV7-9 and TRBJ1-3; 7 bases are shared with TRBD1. The V gene end was trimmed by 8 bases and the J gene end by 2 bases; junction bases not matched to a gene: 6. The CDR3 length is 14 residues. Germline V lookup: CDR1 SEHNR, CDR2 FQNEAQ (reference sequence). CDR3 sequence reads: CASRRGQAGNTIYF. The DNA of the CDR3 is TGTGCCAGCCGGCGAGGACAGGCTGGAAACACCATATATTTT. Using reference TRBV7-9 and TRBJ1-3 for the parts outside the CDR3, the full variable domain is DTGVSQNPRHKITKRGQNVTFRCDPISEHNRLYWYRQTLGQGPEFLTYFQNEAQLEKSRLLSDRFSAERPKGSFSTLEIQRTEQGDSAMYLCASRRGQAGNTIYFGEGSWLTVV.

This sequence joins TRBV2 and TRBJ2-6, with D possibly matching TRBD1 (5 bases). Germline V gives CDR1 SNHLY, CDR2 FYNNEI. Between the trimmed V and J ends, which lost 7 bases and 4 bases, there was a span of 8 bases. CDR3 length equals 13 residues. CDR3 sequence: CASKGVGANVLTF. DNA for the CDR3: TGTGCCAGCAAAGGGGTCGGGGCCAACGTCCTGACTTTC.

The chain combines TRBV6-5 with TRBJ1-1, with TRBD1 matching over 8 bases. Germline loops: CDR1 MNHEY, CDR2 SVGAGI. V shed 6 bases and J 6 bases; nucleotides not matched to a gene: 6. This CDR3 is 13 amino acids long. CDR3 in DNA: TGTGCCAGCAGCGGACAGGGTCCTCCTGAAGCTTTCTTT. This translates into CASSGQGPPEAFF.

Here the CDR3 reads CASSRYTDTQYF. The DNA for the CDR3 is TGTGCCAGCAGCCGTTACACAGATACGCAGTATTTT. The gene calls are TRBV3-1 (or the pseudogene TRBV3-2) and TRBJ2-3; no reliable D call. Germline CDR1 is LGHDT and CDR2 is YNNKEL (reference sequence). V shed 4 bases and J shed 2 bases, with 4 bases lying between them. This CDR3 contains 12 residues.

This clone appeared a single time. This chain connects TRBV5-5 to TRBJ2-1; 9 bases map to TRBD2. This CDR3 has 16 amino acids. V gave up 0 bases and J gave up 3 bases; unmatched junction bases: 4. Germline V gene lookup returns CDR1 SGHKS and CDR2 YYEKEE (reference sequence). The CDR3: CASSLDASGIYNEQFF. The CDR3 DNA reads as TGTGCCAGCAGCTTGGATGCTAGCGGGATCTACAATGAGCAGTTCTTC.

The rearrangement links TRBV29-1 to TRBJ1-2, with D possibly being TRBD1 (6 bases). This CDR3 has 13 amino acids. V was trimmed by 4 bases and J by 8 bases, leaving 17 bases between them. Germline CDR1 and CDR2: SQVTM and ANQGSEA. CDR3 nucleotide sequence: TGCAGCGTTGTGGGAACAGGGATTAAAGGCTACACCTTC. It is translated as CSVVGTGIKGYTF.

The chain is built from TRBV3-1 (or the pseudogene TRBV3-2) and TRBJ2-7; D uncertain. Per germline, CDR1 LGHDT and CDR2 YNNKEL (reference sequence). V was shortened by 9 bases and J by 2 bases, with 14 bases between the two germline ends. The CDR3 runs to 13 residues. CDR3 coding DNA: TGTGCCAGTCCACCCACCGGTACCTACGAGCAGTACTTC. Its protein product is CASPPTGTYEQYF.